The following is a T cell receptor (beta chain) sequence with its context. This entry comes from a study of CD8+ T cells in alopecia areata. RNA, once extracted, was reverse transcribed into cDNA for use as the sequencing template. Libraries were prepared by immunoSEQ multiplex PCR; TCRdb keeps only in-frame clonotypes and omits some of them. The table has 150,000 or so clones, around 50% seen once. V lost 6 bases, J lost 7 bases, and 10 bases stayed unmatched. This CDR3 is 15 amino acids long. CDR1 is MNHNS and CDR2 is SASEGT in the germline V gene. V is TRBV6-1 and J is TRBJ2-3; 10 positions agree with TRBD2. The sample taken for sequencing was CD4+ T cells sorted from blood. The sequence was collected from a human donor with alopecia areata. The CDR3 nucleotides are TGTGCCAGCAGACCGAGCGGGAGGGCCACTTATACGCAGTATTTT. It is translated as CASRPSGRATYTQYF.